One and the same sample provided the 14 T cell receptor beta chains below, sequenced in a study of CD8 T cells in Susac syndrome. After extraction with the RNeasy kit, about 0.5 to 1 ug of the RNA was reverse transcribed using random hexamers. Using its own MiXCR run on the immunoSEQ multiplex PCR reads, TCRdb lists one record per CDR3 protein. The sample has more than 150,000 distinct CDR3 sequences, roughly 95% seen once. The specimen sequenced was CD4+ T cells from PBMCs. These receptors originate from a human donor with Susac syndrome.

This chain links TRBV7-3 with TRBJ1-6, with a weak D call TRBD1 (5 bases). V was trimmed by 5 bases and J by 7 bases, leaving 18 bases between them. The germline CDR1 and CDR2 sequences are SGHTA and FQGTGA. The CDR3 is 16 residues long. The CDR3, as DNA: TGTGCCAGCAGCGCAAACGGGGCTTTAACGAATTCACCCCTCCACTTT. Protein: CASSANGALTNSPLHF.

The chain uses TRBV9 and TRBJ2-5; the D is unclear. V lost 0 bases to trimming and J lost 5 bases, with 14 bases between them. In germline, CDR1 is SGDLS, CDR2 YYNGEE. CDR3 length equals 15 residues. The CDR3: CASSVGPDSVETQYF. CDR3 bases: TGTGCCAGCAGCGTAGGTCCCGATTCAGTCGAGACCCAGTACTTC.

The chain couples TRBV5-1 to TRBJ2-5, with 8 bases identical to TRBD2. CDR1 is SGHRS and CDR2 is YFSETQ in the germline V gene. Trimming took 0 bases from V and 3 from J; bases not matched to a gene: 4. The CDR3 runs 15 residues. In DNA, the CDR3 is TGCGCCAGCAGCTTGGTCAGCGGGGGTAAAGAGACCCAGTACTTC. Translated: CASSLVSGGKETQYF.

The chain joins TRBV29-1 to TRBJ2-2; D might be TRBD2 (5 bases). Trimming stripped 4 bases from V and 2 bases from J, with 14 bases between. Germline V lookup: CDR1 SQVTM, CDR2 ANQGSEA. The CDR3 contains 15 residues. The CDR3 sequence: CSVASPEVNTGELFF. The DNA for the CDR3 is TGCAGCGTTGCCTCTCCGGAGGTAAACACCGGGGAGCTGTTTTTT.

V and J are TRBV30 and TRBJ2-7; D is perhaps TRBD2 (6 bases). Trimming shortened V by 7 bases and J by 2 bases, and 12 bases separated the two germline ends. Germline CDR1 GTSNPN, CDR2 SVGIG (reference sequence). The CDR3 length is 12 residues. CDR3 nucleotide sequence: TGTGCCTCCGGGACGGGGGCCTACGAGCAGTACTTC. Its protein is CASGTGAYEQYF. Complete variable domain (other parts from reference TRBV30 and TRBJ2-7): SQTIHQWPATLVQPVGSPLSLECTVEGTSNPNLYWYRQAAGRGLQLLFYSVGIGQISSEVPQNLSASRPQDRQFILSSKKLLLSDSGFYLCASGTGAYEQYFGPGTRLTVT.

The chain has TRBV9 and TRBJ1-2, with D possibly matching TRBD1 (6 bases). Germline values: CDR1 SGDLS, CDR2 YYNGEE. The CDR3 is 14 amino acids. The germline V and J ends were trimmed by 0 bases and 4 bases, with 10 bases remaining between them. The CDR3 nucleotides are TGTGCCAGCAGCGTAGACGGGGGCGGCTATGGCTACACCTTC. It is translated as CASSVDGGGYGYTF.

The CDR3, as DNA: TGTGCCACCAGCCCCGTGGGGGGTCGGCAAGAGACCCAGTACTTC. It translates to CATSPVGGRQETQYF. The chain links TRBV15 to TRBJ2-5, with D tentatively TRBD2 (6 bases). This CDR3 has 15 amino acids. Germline V CDR1 and CDR2: LNHNV, YYDKDF (reference sequence). Trimming left V 5 bases short and J 2 bases short, with 15 bases between. Based on the CDR3 plus reference TRBV15 and TRBJ2-5, the full variable domain is DAMVIQNPRYQVTQFGKPVTLSCSQTLNHNVMYWYQQKSSQAPKLLFHYYDKDFNNEADTPDNFQSRRPNTSFCFLDIRSPGLGDTAMYLCATSPVGGRQETQYFGPGTRLLVL.

The chain recombines TRBV11-2 with TRBJ2-5; TRBD2 is a possible D gene (6 bases). Looked up from germline, CDR1 is SGHAT and CDR2 is FQNNGV. The length of the CDR3 is 22 residues. Between the trimmed V and J ends, which lost 5 bases and 3 bases, there was a span of 37 bases. In DNA form, the CDR3 reads TGTGCCAGCAGCCGGCAAAGCGGAGGGTATCAACCAGGCGGGTCCAAGAAAGAGACCCAGTACTTC. The encoded protein is CASSRQSGGYQPGGSKKETQYF.

The chain links TRBV28 to TRBJ2-5; D perhaps matches TRBD1 (5 bases). The CDR3 covers 13 residues. Germline-derived CDR1 and CDR2 are MDHEN and SYDVKM. V lost 7 bases to trimming and J lost 4 bases, with 13 bases between them. CDR3 DNA: TGTGCCAGCAAGACCATGGGGCGAGAGACCCAGTACTTC. Protein product: CASKTMGRETQYF.

The chain uses TRBV5-1 and TRBJ1-1, with D tentatively TRBD1 (6 bases). This CDR3 has 14 residues. V was clipped by 1 base and J by 6 bases, with 13 bases between them. Looked up from germline, CDR1 is SGHRS and CDR2 is YFSETQ. CDR3: CASSLLTGPSEAFF. The CDR3 DNA is TGCGCCAGCAGCTTGCTGACAGGACCCTCTGAAGCTTTCTTT.

The gene calls are TRBV19 and TRBJ2-1, with 8 bases aligning to TRBD2. This CDR3 is 14 amino acids long. Germline CDR1 is LNHDA and CDR2 is SQIVND (reference sequence). V lost 5 bases, J lost 10 bases, and 10 bases stayed unmatched. The CDR3 DNA sequence: TGTGCCAGTAGTGTAGCCGGGACTAGTGGGGAGCAGTTCTTC. Translation: CASSVAGTSGEQFF. The variable domain in full, completed from reference TRBV19 and TRBJ2-1, reads DGGITQSPKYLFRKEGQNVTLSCEQNLNHDAMYWYRQDPGQGLRLIYYSQIVNDFQKGDIAEGYSVSREKKESFPLTVTSAQKNPTAFYLCASSVAGTSGEQFFGPGTRLTVL.

The chain recombines TRBV6-2 or TRBV6-3 with TRBJ1-2; unclear D gene. Trimming took 6 bases from V and 9 from J, leaving 14 bases between them. This CDR3 spans 12 amino acids. CDR1 MNHEY and CDR2 SVGEGT come from the germline V gene. In DNA, the CDR3 is TGTGCCAGCAGACTGGAGGGAATGAGCTACACCTTC. Its translation is CASRLEGMSYTF.

The V gene is TRBV2, the J gene TRBJ1-2; 8 bases line up with TRBD1. After removal of 5 bases from V and 4 bases from J, the junction contained 12 bases not matched to a gene. CDR3 length equals 16 residues. Germline V gene lookup returns CDR1 SNHLY and CDR2 FYNNEI. CDR3 sequence reads: CASSLIAGQGGYGYTF. The DNA of the CDR3 is TGTGCCAGCAGTCTCATCGCCGGACAGGGCGGCTATGGCTACACCTTC.

The rearrangement joins TRBV7-9 to TRBJ1-1; the D gene is possibly TRBD1 (5 bases). Between the trimmed V and J ends, which lost 4 bases and 1 base, there was a span of 7 bases. This CDR3 contains 13 residues. The germline CDR1 and CDR2 sequences are SEHNR and FQNEAQ (reference sequence). DNA of the CDR3: TGTGCCAGCAGCTGGACACAGAACACTGAAGCTTTCTTT. As protein: CASSWTQNTEAFF.